The clone carrying this T cell receptor (beta chain) was seen many times. Arm-PCR of CDR3 regions and iRepertoire HTBI primers were the basis on which TCR beta libraries were built. TCRdb reprocessed the multiplex PCR reads with MiXCR, giving one entry per CDR3 protein. The sample lists over 350,000 distinct CDR3 sequences; approximately 15% were seen once. The V gene lost 5 bases and the J gene lost 11 bases, with 21 bases spanning the gap. This CDR3 has 14 amino acids. Germline assignment: CDR1 SGHNT and CDR2 YENEEA. These data come from a study of regulatory T cells in long-lasting Graves disease. The time point: newly diagnosed GD, antithyroid drugs for less than 3 months. PBMC RNA served as the TCR library source. This sample was shared with a second study, whose subject was T cells in Graves' hyperthyroidism and ophthalmopathy.

The sequencing here drew on peripheral blood mononuclear cells (PBMCs), taken at new diagnosis, from a patient treated with antithyroid drugs. The rearrangement joins TRBV11-3 to TRBJ1-1, with D possibly TRBD1 on 5 matching bases. The TCR sequence derives from a middle-aged woman with Graves disease. DNA of the CDR3: TGTGCCAGCAGCCCGCTTCGGGCTGAAGGGGTGGCTTTCTTT. Its protein is CASSPLRAEGVAFF.